This T cell receptor (beta chain) was obtained from a study of shared clonotypes between healthy human individuals. General study points: The sampled material consisted only of blood, and tissue repertoires are likely to differ. On the whole, naive subsets had larger estimated richness than memory subsets had.

Notes on this clone: The antigen remains unidentified.

The assay used deep level. Sequencing was performed with immunoSEQ multiplex PCR; in TCRdb, only in-frame clones are kept and a portion is missing. This table has about 2.4 million clones, approximately 93% appearing once. The CDR3 covers 14 residues. CDR1 and CDR2 (germline): SGDLS, YYNGEE. Unmatched junction bases numbered 7, after V lost 4 bases and J lost 5 bases. Sample: naive CD4+ T cells from PBMCs. Sample subset: CD45RA+ positively selected. The genes are TRBV9 and TRBJ2-5, with TRBD2 identical over 8 bases. The TCR originated in a young man in good health. Some clones in this sample may be carry-over from other donors' samples. For the CDR3, the DNA is TGTGCCAGCAGCCCCCATGGCGGGAGGGAGACCCAGTACTTC. It encodes CASSPHGGRETQYF.